What follows is one T cell receptor (beta chain) and its context. Its antigen remains unidentified. Base quality data are lacking; no much larger clone is found one base away. This specimen comes from a study of blood T cells in healthy people across ages (dated by TCRdb to the mid-2010s). In the study overall: In model experiments, roughly one uniquely barcoded TCR beta cDNA molecule per two T cells was captured by template switching. Age-related changes in TCR beta repertoire diversity were measured in the study by deep sequencing normalized with unique cDNA molecular identifiers. Donors were grouped into four age groups: young (average 16 years), middle-aged (less than 40), aged (over 55) and long-lived (about 82). To avoid experimental bias, donors of different ages were spread randomly across the sequencing lanes. Using the same blood draw, the study looked at two additional independent replicas of 1 million unique cDNA reads for two donors, one aged 18 to 29 and the other aged 80 or older.

Donors were 35 to 40 systemically healthy Caucasian individuals from Russia aged roughly 6 to 95 years. Approximately 9.3 milliliters of peripheral blood were collected from each donor into EDTA-treated Vacutainer tubes. Ficoll-Paque density-gradient centrifugation was used to isolate PBMCs, with at least 7 million per sample. Total RNA, at least 6 micrograms per sample, was extracted from PBMCs with Trizol reagent. The percentages of naive CD45RAhigh/CD27high T cells were determined by flow cytometry on a PBMC aliquot from every donor. Results the study describes overall, beyond this receptor: Because donor CMV infection status was unknown, age-related changes in expanded clonotypes were potentially confounded. A strong correlation was found between observed TCR beta diversity and the percentage of naive T cells measured by flow cytometry. As age increased, observed TCR beta diversity per million T cells dropped in a roughly linear way, and a significant reduction was already evident by age 40. Conclusive comparison of naive and antigen-experienced compartments was prevented by the profiling of bulk unsorted PBMCs. Compared with the aged group, the long-lived group had more naive CD4+ T cells, fewer expanded clones and increased TCR diversity, suggesting age selection. Estimates of total diversity from one million sequenced T cells were regarded as lower bounds and underestimates.

The method was 5' RACE. The sample was run on an Illumina HiSeq 2500. A second roughly 6 to 12 cycle PCR used a sample-barcoded 5' primer and a J-beta primer mix. Each TCR beta cDNA molecule received a unique molecular identifier from a template-switch 5' adaptor carrying 12 random nucleotides. Each sample yielded at least 3 million CDR3-containing paired-end reads. First-strand cDNA synthesis was performed from all RNA using the Mint cDNA synthesis kit, with priming by a TRBC-specific oligonucleotide. Following uracil-DNA glycosylase treatment, a first 18-cycle PCR with universal primers M1SS and BC2_uni_R was performed on all cDNA. The paper's data handling went like this. For normalization, 1 million high-quality reads, each with a distinct molecular identifier, were randomly selected from each sample. Instead of being binned into consensus sequences, reads that shared molecular identifiers were thrown out. MiTCR, set to a Q25 quality threshold and the strictest error-elimination algorithm, was used for CDR3 identification, clonotype clustering and error correction. A nonparametric unseen species model with Euler transformation was used to estimate a lower bound on total TCR beta diversity. Starting from the raw public reads, TCRdb applied fastp trimming at Q25, assembled clones with MiXCR and retained in-frame beta chains. Entries are consolidated by CDR3 protein sequence, retaining the most common genes and DNA. In this record, the V and J calls reflect TCRdb's handling and not the investigators' own analysis. Counted in this sample were over 950,000 distinct CDR3 sequences; roughly half of them appeared once. The ten largest make up around a fifth of the sample.

From the germline V gene (reference sequence), CDR1 is DFQATT and CDR2 is SNEGSKA. The CDR3 has 15 amino acids, counting the end cysteine and phenylalanine. This entry keeps only the CDR3 DNA: 45 bases, framed from base 1. The V and J genes are TRBV20-1 and TRBJ2-4, and TRBD2 matches 14 of the central bases. The end of the DNA fits TRBJ2-7 better, so the J call may be wrong. Material for sequencing was blood. The TCR was taken from a woman aged 55-69 years in good health. The DNA sequence reads TGCAGTGCTAGAGGACTAGCGGGAGGGCCCTGCGAGCAGTACTTC. Its translation is CSARGLAGGPCEQYF.